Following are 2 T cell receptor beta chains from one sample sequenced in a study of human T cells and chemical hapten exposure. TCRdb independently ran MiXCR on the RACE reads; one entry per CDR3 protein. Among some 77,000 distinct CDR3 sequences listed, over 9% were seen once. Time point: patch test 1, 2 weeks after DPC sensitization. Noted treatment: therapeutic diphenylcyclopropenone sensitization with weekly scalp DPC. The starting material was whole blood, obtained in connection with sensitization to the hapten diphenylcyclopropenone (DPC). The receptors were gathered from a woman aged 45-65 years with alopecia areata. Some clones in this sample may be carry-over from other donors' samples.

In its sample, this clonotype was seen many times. Here the CDR3 DNA reads TGCGCCAGCAGCTTGGAGGGGGCCCAACATCAGCCCCAGCATTTT. Amino acid sequence: CASSLEGAQHQPQHF. V is TRBV5-1 and J is TRBJ1-5; 7 nucleotides match TRBD1. Per germline, CDR1 SGHRS and CDR2 YFSETQ. The CDR3 has 15 residues. Trimming took 0 bases from V and 5 from J; bases not matched to a gene: 5. The whole variable domain, remainder taken from reference TRBV5-1 and TRBJ1-5, is KAGVTQTPRYLIKTRGQQVTLSCSPISGHRSVSWYQQTPGQGLQFLFEYFSETQRNKGNFPGRFSGRQFSNSRSEMNVSTLELGDSALYLCASSLEGAQHQPQHFGDGTRLSIL.

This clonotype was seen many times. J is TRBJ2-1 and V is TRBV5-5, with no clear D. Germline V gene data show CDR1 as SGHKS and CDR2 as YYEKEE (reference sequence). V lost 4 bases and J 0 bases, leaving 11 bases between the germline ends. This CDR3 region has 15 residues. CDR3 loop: CASSPDSGSYNEQFF. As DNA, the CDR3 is TGTGCCAGCAGCCCAGATTCGGGCTCCTACAATGAGCAGTTCTTC.